The 29 T cell receptor beta chains presented below share a single source sample, sequenced in a study of identical twins. Each CDR3 protein is one row after TCRdb ran MiXCR on the 5' RACE reads. This sample has just over 500,000 distinct CDR3 sequences; roughly a fifth occur once, and the top ten carry 0.91%. The same sample was also studied in work on T cells expressing NK-cell markers.

Sequences were obtained from CD4+ T cells sorted from blood. The source of these receptors is a woman in her late teens or twenties in good health.

The chain uses TRBV10-1 and TRBJ1-6, with D perhaps matching TRBD1 (5 bases). Deletions cut 7 bases from V and 12 bases from J, with 22 bases between. CDR1 and CDR2 (germline): WNHNN, SYGVQD (reference sequence). The CDR3 length is 15 residues. In DNA, the CDR3 is TGCGCCAGCACCCCAAGACAGTCCTGGAAGCAACCCCTCCACTTT. As protein: CASTPRQSWKQPLHF.

The CDR3 sequence: CASSYSSQIFNYGYTF. Here the CDR3 DNA reads TGTGCCAGCAGTTACTCTTCGCAGATTTTTAACTATGGCTACACCTTC. The V gene is TRBV6-5, the J gene TRBJ1-2, with D unresolved. Germline V gene lookup returns CDR1 MNHEY and CDR2 SVGAGI. With 0 bases removed from V and 1 base from J, the gap between germline ends came to 12 bases. The CDR3 is 16 residues long.

This clonotype occurred a few times. This sequence joins TRBV7-2 and TRBJ2-7, with TRBD2 matching 10 bases. CDR3 length: 15 amino acids. V shed 5 bases and J 1 base; nucleotides not matched to a gene: 5. The germline V gene has CDR1 SGHTA and CDR2 FQGNSA. CDR3: CASSPSGGGSYEQYF. The CDR3 DNA is TGTGCCAGCAGCCCCAGCGGGGGGGGTTCCTACGAGCAGTACTTC.

Regarding this clonotype: One end of the junction is discordant with germline, which a read error may explain. V usage is TRBV6-1 and J usage is TRBJ2-7, with TRBD1 matching 8 bases. This CDR3 is built from 14 residues. Germline CDR1 is MNHNS and CDR2 is SASEGT. CDR3 amino acids: CASRLGQGPAEQYF. As DNA, the CDR3 is TGTGCAAGCAGGCTAGGACAGGGCCCGGCAGAGCAGTACTTC.

The chain combines TRBV5-1 with TRBJ2-3; D call uncertain. With 2 bases removed from V and 2 bases from J, the gap between germline ends came to 9 bases. This CDR3 contains 14 residues. The germline V gene encodes CDR1 SGHRS and CDR2 YFSETQ. The CDR3 DNA is TGCGCCAGCAGCTTTAGGACCGCCACAGATACGCAGTATTTT. Translating gives CASSFRTATDTQYF.

This clonotype was seen only a few times. J is TRBJ2-7 and V is TRBV12-3 or TRBV12-4, with 9 bases aligning to TRBD1. The CDR3 extends over 14 amino acids. J lost 2 bases, V lost 7 bases, and 6 bases had no gene match. CDR3 in DNA: TGTGCCAGCACGCCCGGGACAGGGACCTACGAGCAGTACTTC. Translation: CASTPGTGTYEQYF.

This chain links TRBV6-2 or TRBV6-3 with TRBJ1-1; TRBD1 matches at 8 bases. The CDR3 is 13 residues long. Germline CDR1 is MNHEY and CDR2 is SVGEGT. The junction had 8 bases not matched to a gene; V was cut back by 7 bases and J by 7 bases. This CDR3 is CASNRQGRSEAFF. CDR3 sequence (DNA): TGTGCCAGCAACCGACAGGGGCGGAGTGAAGCTTTCTTT.

The chain combines TRBV15 with TRBJ2-7; TRBD1 aligns across 7 bases. CDR3 length: 13 amino acids. CDR1 and CDR2 from the germline V gene are LNHNV and YYDKDF (reference sequence). Unmatched junction bases numbered 2, after V lost 3 bases and J lost 3 bases. CDR3 protein: CATSRTGIYEQYF. DNA of the CDR3: TGTGCCACCAGCAGGACAGGGATCTACGAGCAGTACTTC.

This chain uses TRBV20-1 with TRBJ2-2; no reliable D call. The V and J ends lost 5 bases and 4 bases respectively, with 20 bases between them. CDR3 size: 16 residues. From germline, CDR1 is DFQATT and CDR2 SNEGSKA (reference sequence). In nucleotides, the CDR3 is TGCAGTGCTGCCACAACCCTCTTCGAGATCACCGGGGAGCTGTTTTTT. This encodes CSAATTLFEITGELFF.

The table lists this clonotype with many counts. This chain joins TRBV7-9 and TRBJ1-1; 7 bases agree with TRBD1. The CDR3 length is 14 residues. Trimming cost V 5 bases and J 3 bases; bases outside gene matches: 6. Germline V gives CDR1 SEHNR, CDR2 FQNEAQ (reference sequence). In nucleotides, the CDR3 is TGTGCCAGCAGCGCGGACAGGATTGACACTGAAGCTTTCTTT. The encoded protein is CASSADRIDTEAFF.

This clonotype came up a few times. J is TRBJ1-2 and V is TRBV10-3, with D hard to call. Per germline, CDR1 ENHRY and CDR2 SYGVKD. The CDR3 consists of 14 residues. The germline V and J ends were trimmed by 0 bases and 4 bases, with 9 bases remaining between them. The CDR3 sequence: CAISESRDPYGYTF. The DNA for the CDR3 is TGTGCCATCAGTGAGTCGAGGGATCCCTATGGCTACACCTTC.

This chain links TRBV20-1 with TRBJ2-1; 13 bases are shared with TRBD2. CDR1 is DFQATT, CDR2 SNEGSKA, per germline (reference sequence). Losses at the gene ends were 2 bases for V and 5 bases for J; bases not matched to a gene: 6. The CDR3 length is 16 residues. CDR3 region: CSARSGLAGDDNEQFF. In DNA form, the CDR3 reads TGCAGTGCTAGATCCGGACTAGCGGGGGATGACAATGAGCAGTTCTTC.

This clonotype was detected only a few times. V and J are TRBV6-1 and TRBJ2-2, with 8 bases aligning to TRBD1. The CDR3 runs to 15 residues. Trimming at V came to 6 bases and at J to 3 bases, leaving 6 bases not matched to a gene. Per germline, CDR1 MNHNS and CDR2 SASEGT. The CDR3, as DNA: TGTGCCAGCAGCCCGGGACAGGCGGACACCGGGGAGCTGTTTTTT. It specifies CASSPGQADTGELFF.

V usage is TRBV20-1 and J usage is TRBJ1-1; D call uncertain. This CDR3 region has 13 residues. V lost 3 bases and J 1 base, leaving 9 bases between the germline ends. CDR1 and CDR2 from the germline V gene are DFQATT and SNEGSKA (reference sequence). The CDR3 DNA sequence: TGCAGTGCTAGTGGTCGGTGGAACACTGAAGCTTTCTTT. Translating gives CSASGRWNTEAFF.

The gene calls are TRBV20-1 and TRBJ2-5, with a weak D call TRBD2 (6 bases). Germline V gene lookup returns CDR1 DFQATT and CDR2 SNEGSKA (reference sequence). The V end lost 6 bases, the J end lost 0 bases, and 14 bases lay between the germline ends. CDR3 length equals 14 residues. CDR3 nucleotides: TGCAGTGCGGCGGACTACCGGTACCAAGAGACCCAGTACTTC. Its protein is CSAADYRYQETQYF.

The chain joins TRBV6-5 to TRBJ2-2; D could derive from TRBD1 or TRBD2 (5 bases each). The CDR3 loop spans 14 amino acids. Per germline, CDR1 MNHEY and CDR2 SVGAGI. Trimming took off 4 bases at V and 6 bases at J, with 12 bases between the two ends. CDR3 sequence: CASSSGRQAGELFF. The CDR3 region has the DNA TGTGCCAGCAGTTCGGGACGTCAGGCCGGGGAGCTGTTTTTT.

This clonotype has only a few counts. The V and J genes are TRBV5-1 and TRBJ2-3, with 8 bases matching TRBD2. Germline V CDR1 and CDR2: SGHRS, YFSETQ. There are 20 residues in the CDR3. J lost 2 bases, V lost 4 bases, and 21 bases had no gene match. The CDR3: CASSLGASGFGGPYTDTQYF. CDR3 nucleotide sequence: TGCGCCAGCAGCCTTGGGGCTAGCGGGTTTGGGGGGCCATACACAGATACGCAGTATTTT.

The chain combines TRBV5-6 with TRBJ2-7; D remains unclear. Germline CDR1 is SGHDT and CDR2 is YYEEEE. V lost 0 bases, J lost 6 bases, and 7 bases lay in between. The CDR3 covers 12 residues. DNA of the CDR3: TGTGCCAGCAGCTTGGGTCACCTCGAGCAGTACTTC. Translating it yields CASSLGHLEQYF.

J is TRBJ1-5 and V is TRBV4-2; the D gene is possibly TRBD1 (5 bases). The length of the CDR3 is 13 residues. With 0 bases removed from V and 6 bases from J, the gap between germline ends came to 6 bases. Germline V gives CDR1 LGHNA, CDR2 YNFKEQ. The DNA for the CDR3 is TGTGCCAGCAGCCAAGATGGGACTCAGCCCCAGCATTTT. It yields the protein CASSQDGTQPQHF.

In its sample, this clonotype was seen once. This chain's CDR3 is CSAGARAGAISEQFF. The CDR3 DNA sequence: TGCAGTGCTGGGGCTAGAGCGGGAGCGATTAGTGAGCAGTTCTTC. V gene TRBV20-1 combines with J gene TRBJ2-1; 8 bases fit TRBD2. Germline CDR1 is DFQATT and CDR2 is SNEGSKA (reference sequence). The CDR3 is made up of 15 amino acids. Trimming cost V 5 bases and J 9 bases; bases outside gene matches: 15.

This clonotype has a handful of counts. The V gene is TRBV5-6, the J gene TRBJ2-7; D gene unclear. CDR3 size: 14 residues. V lost 4 bases, J lost 2 bases, and 13 bases lay in between. Per the germline V gene, CDR1 is SGHDT and CDR2 is YYEEEE. CDR3 sequence: CASSLQLSTYEQYF. CDR3 nucleotide sequence: TGTGCCAGCAGCCTACAACTGTCGACCTACGAGCAGTACTTC.

The chain carries TRBV20-1 and TRBJ2-1, with D possibly matching TRBD2 (5 bases). The germline gives CDR1 DFQATT, CDR2 SNEGSKA (reference sequence). The CDR3 covers 14 residues. V was trimmed by 6 bases and J by 2 bases, leaving 14 bases between them. The CDR3 region is CSAPLSGPYNEQFF. The CDR3 coding sequence is TGCAGTGCCCCGCTGAGCGGTCCCTACAATGAGCAGTTCTTC.

This chain joins TRBV4-1 and TRBJ2-6; TRBD1 might be the D (5 bases). Germline CDR1 reads MGHRA; CDR2 reads YSYEKL. The CDR3 runs 17 residues. With 4 bases removed from V and 5 bases from J, the gap between germline ends came to 18 bases. The CDR3 DNA reads as TGCGCCAGCAGCCCCAGGGAAAGTGGCCCCTGGGCCAACGTCCTGACTTTC. Translation gives CASSPRESGPWANVLTF.

The CDR3 sequence is CASRPGGRGYTF. As DNA, the CDR3 is TGTGCCAGCAGGCCAGGGGGCCGTGGCTACACCTTC. V gene TRBV12-3 or TRBV12-4 combines with J gene TRBJ1-2; 8 positions agree with TRBD1. Germline trimming cut 6 bases from V and 7 bases from J; bases unmatched to any gene: 4. CDR3 length: 12 residues.

The chain couples TRBV12-3 or TRBV12-4 to TRBJ1-2; D is unresolved. The CDR3 runs 15 residues. Trimming took off 6 bases at V and 2 bases at J, with 16 bases between the two ends. The CDR3 spells CASRSTATSNYGYTF. The CDR3 coding sequence is TGTGCCAGCAGGTCGACCGCTACTTCAAACTATGGCTACACCTTC.

V and J are TRBV20-1 and TRBJ1-5; D is perhaps TRBD1 (6 bases). Germline V gives CDR1 DFQATT, CDR2 SNEGSKA (reference sequence). V was cut by 4 bases and J by 4 bases, with 11 bases left in between. The CDR3 runs to 13 residues. The CDR3 is CSAKEQGNQPQHF. The CDR3 DNA reads as TGCAGTGCTAAAGAACAGGGTAATCAGCCCCAGCATTTT.

V gene TRBV5-1 combines with J gene TRBJ2-2; D may correspond to TRBD1 or TRBD2 (5 bases each). The CDR3 contains 15 residues. The V gene lost 2 bases and the J gene lost 2 bases, with 10 bases spanning the gap. CDR1 and CDR2 from the germline V gene are SGHRS and YFSETQ. The CDR3 DNA reads as TGCGCCAGCAGCTTCCCGGGACGAAACACCGGGGAGCTGTTTTTT. Translating it yields CASSFPGRNTGELFF.

V is TRBV7-9 and J is TRBJ2-5; possibly TRBD2 for D (6 bases). Trimming cost V 4 bases and J 4 bases, with 13 bases left between them. The CDR3 spans 14 residues. Germline V gene sequence: CDR1 SEHNR, CDR2 FQNEAQ (reference sequence). As DNA, the CDR3 is TGTGCCAGCAGCTCGGGGCGGGGAGGAGAGACCCAGTACTTC. The encoded protein is CASSSGRGGETQYF.

The CDR3 protein is CASSLDRAGTEAFF. In nucleotides, the CDR3 is TGCGCCAGCAGCTTGGATAGGGCCGGCACTGAAGCTTTCTTT. The rearrangement joins TRBV5-1 to TRBJ1-1; D not resolved. V was shortened by 0 bases and J by 4 bases, with 10 bases between the two germline ends. CDR1 SGHRS and CDR2 YFSETQ come from the germline V gene. The CDR3 has 14 residues.